This TCR beta chain stems from a study of brain T cells in children with intractable seizures. This sample's time point: blood from clinic visit 5 months post-surgery; TSC patient then seizure free. Sequencing was limited to surgery cases with top T cell transcript signatures in brain tissue. Before surgery, patients took at least one anti-epileptic drug. Concerning this clone itself: The antigen is undetermined.

Notes on the study in general: HCMV serostatus was not known, and viral specificity came from CDR3 similarity only. Absence of clones before surgery may stem from lower sequencing depth.

Sequencing was performed with immunoSEQ multiplex PCR; in TCRdb, only in-frame clones are kept and a portion is missing. The table has under 400,000 clones, nearly 95% seen once. This CDR3 comprises 15 residues. V lost 7 bases and J 6 bases, leaving 21 bases between the germline ends. CDR1 is MNHEY and CDR2 is SMNVEV in the germline V gene (reference sequence). This receptor was identified in a boy under two years old with tuberous sclerosis and intractable seizures. The V and J genes are TRBV27 and TRBJ1-1; D ambiguous. The sequencing used peripheral blood, collected 4 to 5 months after surgery. CDR3 DNA: TGTGCCAGCACGAGGCAAGCGGGCGCAGGTTCTGAAGCTTTCTTT. It is translated as CASTRQAGAGSEAFF.